This TCR beta chain was identified in a study of blood T cell repertoires in COVID-19. As for the study in general: Acute and convalescent COVID-19 specimens originated in the United States, Italy and Spain. Sample material is recorded as cDNA or gDNA derived from T cells, B-cell-depleted T cells, or PBMCs.

As processed by the authors: Estimates of nucleated cell counts were drawn from the amplification of reference gene primers. Sequencing was performed with immunoSEQ multiplex PCR; in TCRdb, only in-frame clones are kept and a portion is missing. That table gives V, J and clone size, and the DNA gave D and trimming. This table has under 250,000 clones, roughly 83% appearing once. Enrolment of Seattle patients took place during active infection, and they were followed longitudinally. V was clipped by 3 bases and J by 1 base; unmatched bases: 3. This CDR3 region has 15 residues. The V gene's germline CDR1 is SGHRS and CDR2 YFSETQ. With regard to this clone: Other nucleotide sequences from this sample produce the same CDR3.

The sample consisted of peripheral blood. The clonotype was recovered from an elderly woman with COVID-19, enrolled during active disease. The chain has TRBV5-1 and TRBJ1-5, with 8 bases matching TRBD1. CDR3 coding DNA: TGCGCCAGCAGCTGGACAGGGCTGAGCAATCAGCCCCAGCATTTT. Translating it yields CASSWTGLSNQPQHF.